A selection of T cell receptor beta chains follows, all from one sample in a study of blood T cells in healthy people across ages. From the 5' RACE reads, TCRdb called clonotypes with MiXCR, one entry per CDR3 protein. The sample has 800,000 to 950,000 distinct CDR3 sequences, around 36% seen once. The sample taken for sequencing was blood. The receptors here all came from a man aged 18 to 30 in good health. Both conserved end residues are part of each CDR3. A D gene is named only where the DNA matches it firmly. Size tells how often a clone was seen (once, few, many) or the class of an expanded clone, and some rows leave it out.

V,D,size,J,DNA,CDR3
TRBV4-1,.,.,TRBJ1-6,TGCGCCAGCAGCCCATTTAGTTCTTCACCCCTCCACTTT,CASSPFSSSPLHF
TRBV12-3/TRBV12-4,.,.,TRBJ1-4,TGTGCCAGCAGTTTATACCTAGGGATAACTAATGAAAAACTGTTTTTT,CASSLYLGITNEKLFF
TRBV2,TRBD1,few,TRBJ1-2,TGTGCCAGCAGGGACAGGGGACAAAATGGCTACACCTTC,CASRDRGQNGYTF
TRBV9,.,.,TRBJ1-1,TGTGCCAGCAGCGACGGGGGGAACACTGAAGCTTTCTTT,CASSDGGNTEAFF
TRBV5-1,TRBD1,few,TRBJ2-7,TGCGCCAGCAGCCCAGCCCGGGACAGGGTGGACTACGAGCAGTACTTC,CASSPARDRVDYEQYF
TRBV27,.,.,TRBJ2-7,TGTGCCAGCAGTTTAACGGAACCCTACGTGGAGCAGTACTTC,CASSLTEPYVEQYF
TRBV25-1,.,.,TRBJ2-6,TGTGCCAGCAGTGATTGGGGCCCCTCTGGGGCCAACGTCCTGACTTTC,CASSDWGPSGANVLTF
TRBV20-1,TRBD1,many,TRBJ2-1,TGCAGTGCTAGTCCAGGGGGTCTCAATGAGCAGTTCTTC,CSASPGGLNEQFF
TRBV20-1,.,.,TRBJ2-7,TGCAGTGCTAGATCGAGGGGGGGCCGTTCCTACGAGCAGTACTTC,CSARSRGGRSYEQYF
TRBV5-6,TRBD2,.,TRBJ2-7,TGTGCCAGCAGGACTAGCGGAGCCTTCTACGAGCAGTACTTC,CASRTSGAFYEQYF
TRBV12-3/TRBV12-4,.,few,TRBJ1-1,TGTGCCAGCAGTTCGGGGGTAGCTGACACTGAAGCTTTCTTT,CASSSGVADTEAFF
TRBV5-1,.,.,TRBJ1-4,TGCGCCAGCAGCTTGGTGGACAGAAATGAAAAACTGTTTTTT,CASSLVDRNEKLFF
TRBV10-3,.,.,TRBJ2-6,TGTGCCATCAGTGAATCGGGTACTGGGGCCAACGTCCTGACTTTC,CAISESGTGANVLTF
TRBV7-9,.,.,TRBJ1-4,TGTGCCAGCAGCTTGCCGGGGGAAAAACTGTTTTTT,CASSLPGEKLFF
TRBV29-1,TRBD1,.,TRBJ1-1,TGCAGCGTTACGACAGGGGATCTCTCTGCTGAAGCTTTCTTT,CSVTTGDLSAEAFF
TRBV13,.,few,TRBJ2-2,TGTGCCAGCAGCTCCATACCCCCGGAAGCGAACACCGGGGAGCTGTTTTTT,CASSSIPPEANTGELFF
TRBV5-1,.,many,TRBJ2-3,TGCGCCAGCAGCATATCCCGGGGCACCCCCACAGATACGCAGTATTTT,CASSISRGTPTDTQYF
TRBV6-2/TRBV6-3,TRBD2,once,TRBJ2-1,TGTGCCAGCAGCGCCTGGAGCGGGGGGGGCGACAATGAGCAGTTCTTC,CASSAWSGGGDNEQFF
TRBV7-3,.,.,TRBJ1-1,TGTGCCAGCAGCTTAATGTCCCTCAGGGCTAGCATAGTCACTGAAGCTTTCTTT,CASSLMSLRASIVTEAFF
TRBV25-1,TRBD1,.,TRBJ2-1,TGTGCCAGCAGGTCGGACAGGGGTCTTTACAATGAGCAGTTCTTC,CASRSDRGLYNEQFF
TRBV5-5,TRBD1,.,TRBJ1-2,TGTGCCAGCAGCCGCGGACAGGGGAATAACTATGGCTACACCTTC,CASSRGQGNNYGYTF
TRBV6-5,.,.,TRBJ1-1,TGTGCCAGCAGTCCCCGAATGGGGCAGGACACTGAAGCTTTCTTT,CASSPRMGQDTEAFF
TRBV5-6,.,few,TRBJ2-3,TGTGCCAGCAGCATCTGGTACGCTAGCGTGAGCACAGATACGCAGTATTTT,CASSIWYASVSTDTQYF
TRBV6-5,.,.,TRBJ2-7,TGTGCCAGCAGTTACGAGCAGGGTTACGAGCAGTACTTC,CASSYEQGYEQYF
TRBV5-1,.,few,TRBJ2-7,TGCGCCAGCAGGCCCACAGGTTACAATGAGCAGTACTTC,CASRPTGYNEQYF
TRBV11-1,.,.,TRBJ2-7,TGTGCCAGCAGCTTAGACCAGGTTAGCGAGCAGTACTTC,CASSLDQVSEQYF
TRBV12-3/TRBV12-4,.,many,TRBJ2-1,TGTGCCAGCAGTTTATCGGATTTGGGTTCTGAGCAGTTCTTC,CASSLSDLGSEQFF
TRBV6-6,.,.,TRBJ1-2,TGTGCCAGCAGGACGACAGATTACTATGGCTACACCTTC,CASRTTDYYGYTF
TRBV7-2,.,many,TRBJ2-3,TGTGCCAGCAGCTTACCCTCAGATACGCAGTATTTT,CASSLPSDTQYF
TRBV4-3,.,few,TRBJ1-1,TGCGCCAGCAGCCAAGATCTTTGGGTTTTGAACACTGAAGCTTTCTTT,CASSQDLWVLNTEAFF
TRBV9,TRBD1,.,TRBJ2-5,TGTGCCAGCAGCGTATACGGGACAGGGTATGATGAGCAGTACTTC,CASSVYGTGYDEQYF
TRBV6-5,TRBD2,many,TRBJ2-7,TGTGCCAGCCGTAGGACTAGCGGTTACTACGAGCAGTACTTC,CASRRTSGYYEQYF
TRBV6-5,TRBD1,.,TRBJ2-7,TGTGCCAGCAAAGGGGACAGGGCCTACAATGAGCAGTACTTC,CASKGDRAYNEQYF
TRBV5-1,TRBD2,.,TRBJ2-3,TGCGCCAGCAGCCCGCTATCTAGCGGGGGGAAAACAGATACGCAGTATTTT,CASSPLSSGGKTDTQYF
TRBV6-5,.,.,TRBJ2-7,TGTGCCAGCAGTTACTCGAACTACAATGAGCAGTACTTC,CASSYSNYNEQYF
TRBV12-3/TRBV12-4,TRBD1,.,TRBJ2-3,TGTGCCAGCAGACCCTTGGGACAGGGAAGAACAGATACGCAGTATTTT,CASRPLGQGRTDTQYF
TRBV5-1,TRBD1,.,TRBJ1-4,TGCGCCAGCAGCTTGGGACAGGGAATGGAAAAACTGTTTTTT,CASSLGQGMEKLFF
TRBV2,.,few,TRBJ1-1,TGTGCCAGCAGTGAAAATGGGGGCTATGAAGCTTTCTTT,CASSENGGYEAFF
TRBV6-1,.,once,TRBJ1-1,TGTGCCAGCAGTGAAACAGTACTCATGAACACTGAAGCTTTCTTT,CASSETVLMNTEAFF
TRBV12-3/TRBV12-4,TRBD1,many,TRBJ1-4,TGTGCCACCCAGGGGGTGACTAATGAAAAACTGTTTTTT,CATQGVTNEKLFF
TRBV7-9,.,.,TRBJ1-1,TGTGCCAGCAGCTCTTACAGGGATCCGAACACTGAAGCTTTCTTT,CASSSYRDPNTEAFF
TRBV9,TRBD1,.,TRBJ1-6,TGTGCCAGCAGCGTCGACAGGGGACATTCACCCCTCCACTTT,CASSVDRGHSPLHF
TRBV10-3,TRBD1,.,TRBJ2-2,TGTGCCATCCGCGGACAGGGGGCGCACACCAGGGAGCTGTTTTTT,CAIRGQGAHTRELFF
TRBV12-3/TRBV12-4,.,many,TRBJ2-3,TGTGCCAGCAGTCCCGGGTTCCCTGGAGATACGCAGTATTTT,CASSPGFPGDTQYF
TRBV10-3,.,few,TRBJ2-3,TGTGCCATCAGTGAGACGAGAGGGGCCGGCACTAGCACAGATACGCAGTATTTT,CAISETRGAGTSTDTQYF
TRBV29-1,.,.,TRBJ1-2,TGCAGCGGGAAAAGAGAAATTAATTATGGCTACACCTTC,CSGKREINYGYTF
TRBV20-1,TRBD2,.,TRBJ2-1,TGCAGTGTCGGACTAGCGGGGGCTAACAATGAGCAGTTCTTC,CSVGLAGANNEQFF
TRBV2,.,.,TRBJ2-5,TGTGCCAGCATTCATGACTACGTCGGGTACTTC,CASIHDYVGYF
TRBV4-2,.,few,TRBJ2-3,TGTGCCAGCAGCCAAGATAAAAAGGGGGGATGGGCAGATACGCAGTATTTT,CASSQDKKGGWADTQYF
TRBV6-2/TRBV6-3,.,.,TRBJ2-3,TGTGCCAGCAGTCTCAGCTGGGATACGCAGTATTTT,CASSLSWDTQYF
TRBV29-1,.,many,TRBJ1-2,TGCAGCGTTGAAGCGGTAGGCCGGGGCTACACCTTC,CSVEAVGRGYTF
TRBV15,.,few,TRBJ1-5,TGTGCCACCAGCAGAGTTAGCAATCAGCCCCAGCATTTT,CATSRVSNQPQHF
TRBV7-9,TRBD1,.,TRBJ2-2,TGTGCCAGCAGCTTGACAGGGTACACCGGGGAGCTGTTTTTT,CASSLTGYTGELFF
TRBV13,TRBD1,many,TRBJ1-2,TGTGCCAGCAGCTCCGGGACAGGGTTAGGGGGCTACACCTTC,CASSSGTGLGGYTF
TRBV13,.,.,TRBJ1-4,TGTGCCAGCAGCCCCACCGGACTAAATGAAAAACTGTTTTTT,CASSPTGLNEKLFF
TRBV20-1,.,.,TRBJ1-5,TGCAGTGCTAGAGATACGGGAGGAAACAATCAGCCCCAGCATTTT,CSARDTGGNNQPQHF
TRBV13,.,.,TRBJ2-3,TGTGCCAGCAGCTTAGAGGTCGAGACAGATACGCAGTATTTT,CASSLEVETDTQYF
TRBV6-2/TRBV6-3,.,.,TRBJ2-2,TGTGCCAGCAGATCTTGGGCCGGGGACACCGGGGAGCTGTTTTTT,CASRSWAGDTGELFF
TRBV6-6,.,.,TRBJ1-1,TGTGCCAGCAGCCCTCTGGGGCTCCCTGAAGCTTTCTTT,CASSPLGLPEAFF
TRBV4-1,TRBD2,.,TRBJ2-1,TGCGCCAGCAGCCACCTCTTCCGCGGGGGGAGCTCCTACAATGAGCAGTTCTTC,CASSHLFRGGSSYNEQFF